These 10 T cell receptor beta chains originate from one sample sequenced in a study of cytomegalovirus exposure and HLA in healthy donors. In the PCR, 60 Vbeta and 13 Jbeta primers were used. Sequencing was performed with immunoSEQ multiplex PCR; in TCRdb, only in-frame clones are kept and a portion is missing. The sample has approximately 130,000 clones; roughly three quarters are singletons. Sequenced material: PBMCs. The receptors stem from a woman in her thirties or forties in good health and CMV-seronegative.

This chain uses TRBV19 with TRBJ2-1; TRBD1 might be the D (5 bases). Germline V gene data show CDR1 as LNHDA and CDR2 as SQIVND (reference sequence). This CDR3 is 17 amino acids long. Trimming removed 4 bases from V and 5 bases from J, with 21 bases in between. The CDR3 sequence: CASSKLGSRADNNEQFF. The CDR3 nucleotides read TGTGCCAGTAGTAAATTAGGCTCACGGGCGGACAACAATGAGCAGTTCTTC.

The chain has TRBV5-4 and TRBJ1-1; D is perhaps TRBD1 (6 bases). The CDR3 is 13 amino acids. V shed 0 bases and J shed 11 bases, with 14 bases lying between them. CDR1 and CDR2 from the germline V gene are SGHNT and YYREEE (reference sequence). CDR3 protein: CASSLGPGAGAFF. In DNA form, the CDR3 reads TGTGCCAGCAGCTTGGGTCCAGGGGCTGGGGCTTTCTTT.

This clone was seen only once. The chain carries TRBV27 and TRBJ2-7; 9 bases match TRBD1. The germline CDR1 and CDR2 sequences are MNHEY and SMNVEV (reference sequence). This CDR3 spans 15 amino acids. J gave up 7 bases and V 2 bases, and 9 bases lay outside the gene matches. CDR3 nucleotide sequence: TGTGCCAGCAGTTTAATAGGGACAGGGTACGGAGAGCAGTACTTC. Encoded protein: CASSLIGTGYGEQYF.

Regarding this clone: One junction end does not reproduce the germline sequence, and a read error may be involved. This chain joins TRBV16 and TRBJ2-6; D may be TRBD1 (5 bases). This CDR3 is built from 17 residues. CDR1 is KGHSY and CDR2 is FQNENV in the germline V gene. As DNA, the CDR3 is TGTGCCAGCAGCCAATGGGGCCTCAACTCTGGGGCCAACGGCCTGACTTTC. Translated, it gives CASSQWGLNSGANGLTF.

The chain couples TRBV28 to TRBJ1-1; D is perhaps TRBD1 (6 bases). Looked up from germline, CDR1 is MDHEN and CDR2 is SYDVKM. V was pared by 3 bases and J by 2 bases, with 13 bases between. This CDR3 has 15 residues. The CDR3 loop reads CASSFQLTGNTEAFF. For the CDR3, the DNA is TGTGCCAGCAGTTTTCAGTTGACAGGTAACACTGAAGCTTTCTTT. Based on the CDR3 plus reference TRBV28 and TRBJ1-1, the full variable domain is DVKVTQSSRYLVKRTGEKVFLECVQDMDHENMFWYRQDPGLGLRLIYFSYDVKMKEKGDIPEGYSVSREKKERFSLILESASTNQTSMYLCASSFQLTGNTEAFFGQGTRLTVV.

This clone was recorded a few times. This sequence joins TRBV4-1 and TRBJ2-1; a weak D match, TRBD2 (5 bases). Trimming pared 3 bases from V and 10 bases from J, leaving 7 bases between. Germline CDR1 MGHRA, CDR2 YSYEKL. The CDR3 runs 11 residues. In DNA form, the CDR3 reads TGCGCCAGCAGCCAGGGCGGGGAGCAGTTCTTC. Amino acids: CASSQGGEQFF.

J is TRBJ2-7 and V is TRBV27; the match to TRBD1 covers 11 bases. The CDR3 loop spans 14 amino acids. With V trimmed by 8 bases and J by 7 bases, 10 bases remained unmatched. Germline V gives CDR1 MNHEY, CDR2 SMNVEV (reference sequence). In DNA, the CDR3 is TGTGCCAGCTCACCTGGACAGGGGGCCGGGGAGCAGTACTTC. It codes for CASSPGQGAGEQYF.

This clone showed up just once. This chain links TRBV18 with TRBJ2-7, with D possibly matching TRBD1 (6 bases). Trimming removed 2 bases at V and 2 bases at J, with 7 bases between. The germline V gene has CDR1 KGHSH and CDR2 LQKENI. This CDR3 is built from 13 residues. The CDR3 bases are TGTGCCAGCTCACCAGGACAGCCCTACGAGCAGTACTTC. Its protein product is CASSPGQPYEQYF. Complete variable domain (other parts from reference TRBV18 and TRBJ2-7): NAGVMQNPRHLVRRRGQEARLRCSPMKGHSHVYWYRQLPEEGLKFMVYLQKENIIDESGMPKERFSAEFPKEGPSILRIQQVVRGDSAAYFCASSPGQPYEQYFGPGTRLTVT.

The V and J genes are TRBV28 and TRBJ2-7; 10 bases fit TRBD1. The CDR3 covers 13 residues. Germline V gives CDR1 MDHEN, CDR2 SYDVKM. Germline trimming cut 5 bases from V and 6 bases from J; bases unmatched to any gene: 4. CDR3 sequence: CASSGDRGREQYF. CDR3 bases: TGTGCCAGCAGTGGGGACAGGGGTCGCGAGCAGTACTTC. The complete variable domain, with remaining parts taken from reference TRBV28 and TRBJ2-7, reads DVKVTQSSRYLVKRTGEKVFLECVQDMDHENMFWYRQDPGLGLRLIYFSYDVKMKEKGDIPEGYSVSREKKERFSLILESASTNQTSMYLCASSGDRGREQYFGPGTRLTVT.

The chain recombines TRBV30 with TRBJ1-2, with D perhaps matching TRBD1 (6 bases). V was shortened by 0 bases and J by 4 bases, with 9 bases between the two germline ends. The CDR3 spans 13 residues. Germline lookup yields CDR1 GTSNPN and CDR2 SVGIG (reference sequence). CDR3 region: CAWSVGQIYGYTF. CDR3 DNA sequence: TGTGCCTGGAGTGTGGGACAAATCTATGGCTACACCTTC.